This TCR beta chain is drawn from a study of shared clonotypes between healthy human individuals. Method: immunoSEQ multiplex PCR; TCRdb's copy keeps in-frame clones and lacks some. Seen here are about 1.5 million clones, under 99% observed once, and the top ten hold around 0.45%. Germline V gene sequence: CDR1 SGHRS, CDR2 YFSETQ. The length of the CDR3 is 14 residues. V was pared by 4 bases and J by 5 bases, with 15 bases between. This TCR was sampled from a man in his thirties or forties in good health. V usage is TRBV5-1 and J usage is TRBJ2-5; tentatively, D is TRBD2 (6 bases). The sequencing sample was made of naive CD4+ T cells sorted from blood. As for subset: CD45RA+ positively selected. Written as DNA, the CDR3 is TGCGCCAGCAGCCCTCGGGAGATCGGGGAGACCCAGTACTTC. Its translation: CASSPREIGETQYF.